This TCR beta chain was identified during a study of neurological immune-mediated disorders. Study-wide points: Private repertoires in all groups were suggested by the absence of shared CDR3 amino acid sequences among expanded clones across subjects. Falling below healthy controls, multiple sclerosis showed the least TCR clonal expansion, while HTLV-1-associated myelopathy showed the most.

Trimming stripped 3 bases from V and 4 bases from J, with 10 bases between. This CDR3 contains 13 residues. Per the germline V gene, CDR1 is DFQATT and CDR2 is SNEGSKA (reference sequence). This clonotype appeared many times. The target antigen is unknown. In every sequencing run, more than 200 million TCR-beta sequences were generated from 15-18 subjects. TCRdb re-derived calls from the 5' RACE reads in MiXCR, one entry per CDR3 protein. The sample consists of approximately 45,000 distinct CDR3 sequences, 13% of them appearing once. Time point here: longitudinal time-point 3. A total of 2 million PBMCs stored at -80 degrees C provided the unsorted libraries.

This receptor was obtained from a man younger than 40 in good health. Material: PBMCs. This chain joins TRBV20-1 and TRBJ1-5; D unresolved. In nucleotides, the CDR3 is TGCAGTGCTAGGGCTTCGGGGAATCAGCCCCAGCATTTT. It codes for CSARASGNQPQHF.